This entry describes one TCR beta chain. The CDR3 spans 16 residues. Germline V gives CDR1 SGHTS, CDR2 YDEGEE. The J segment lost 4 bases and the V segment lost 5 bases, leaving 12 bases of the junction unmatched. Data came from immunoSEQ multiplex PCR; TCRdb stores just in-frame clones and leaves some out. Of approximately 300,000 clones listed, about 86% were seen once; the top ten hold around 1.9%. This sample is part of a study of Ad26.COV2.S vaccination and SARS-CoV-2 variants. The treatment here: some 20 received Ad26.COV2.S at low or high dose, single or two shots; about 5 received placebo; per-sample allocation not given. The samples date from day 63 after the first vaccine or placebo injection.

This chain uses TRBV5-8 with TRBJ1-2; 9 nucleotides agree with TRBD1. The clonotype was recovered from a person between 18 and 65 years old who received the Ad26.COV2.S COVID-19 vaccine or a placebo. The starting material was peripheral blood, obtained in a trial of Ad26.COV2.S vaccine versus placebo. The CDR3 nucleotides read TGTGCCAGCAGTCCTGGTGGGACAGGGCTTCTCTATGGCTACACCTTC. This encodes CASSPGGTGLLYGYTF.